These T cell receptor beta chains were read from a single sample in a study of blood T cell repertoires in COVID-19. Data came from immunoSEQ multiplex PCR; TCRdb stores just in-frame clones and leaves some out. The sample holds over 150,000 clones, around 80% seen once. The sequencing input was peripheral blood. All receptors come from a woman between 40 and 55 years old with COVID-19, enrolled during active disease. Both conserved end residues are trimmed from each CDR3. Clone size, where shown, is once, few, many, or a class for clones that have expanded.

. TRBJ2-1 TRBV6-1 ASSEPTLAGGTKKRNEQF
. TRBJ1-2 TRBV5-4 ASSLVAAAPGDYGYT
. TRBJ2-3 TRBV28 ASSYGTGDPDTQY
. TRBJ2-7 TRBV7-9 ASSSRTGRDEQY
. TRBJ1-1 TRBV23-1 ASSHGTGEMNTEAF
. TRBJ2-7 TRBV3-1/TRBV3-2 ASSQGLAGGPNEQY
. TRBJ1-5 TRBV6-1 ASSDPSDRTYSNQPQH
. TRBJ1-5 TRBV2 ASSSKTGQH
. TRBJ2-1 TRBV27 ASSFSGTSGIYEQF
. TRBJ2-7 TRBV7-9 ASRQPGQGGYEQY
. TRBJ1-1 TRBV19 ASAPGQGRAENTEAF
. TRBJ1-2 TRBV10-3 AISERGQGANYGYT
. TRBJ2-7 TRBV28 ASSPLWGRYEQY
. TRBJ2-2 TRBV19 ASSIDVVSGRPQGGGELF
. TRBJ1-1 TRBV27 ASSFSRMAEAF
. TRBJ2-5 TRBV13 ASSLGGTSGRALGTETQY
. TRBJ1-5 TRBV6-6 ASSAQATQH
. TRBJ2-3 TRBV2 ASSEGAVRTDTQY
once TRBJ2-7 TRBV5-5 ASSHPTGNYEQY
. TRBJ1-6 TRBV11-2 ASSLGVDSPLH
. TRBJ2-6 TRBV5-5 ASSLVLGLTNVLT
. TRBJ1-1 TRBV7-9 ASSPAGAEAF
. TRBJ2-7 TRBV7-9 ASSVAGTSTDEQY
. TRBJ2-7 TRBV5-4 ASSLARASGSAYEQY
few TRBJ1-6 TRBV7-6 ASSPLGRGNSPLH
. TRBJ2-5 TRBV7-9 ASSASGTQETQY